This entry lists 25 T cell receptor beta chains sequenced from one sample in a study of OX40 agonist ivuxolimab in advanced cancers. Method: immunoSEQ multiplex PCR; TCRdb's copy keeps in-frame clones and lacks some. The sample holds about 70,000 clones, 89% seen once. This sample comprised CD4+ or CD8+ T cells sorted from blood, obtained in a trial of the OX40 agonist ivuxolimab. Receptor source: an adult with an advanced solid tumor such as melanoma, head and neck, liver or kidney cancer.

The chain employs TRBV29-1 and TRBJ2-7, with TRBD1 identical over 9 bases. Germline V gene data show CDR1 as SQVTM and CDR2 as ANQGSEA. V trimming: 6 bases; J trimming: 2 bases; junction bases outside the gene matches: 11. The CDR3 is 15 amino acids. As DNA, the CDR3 is TGCAGCGTCCGTAAAGGACAGGGGATCGCCTACGAGCAGTACTTC. This encodes CSVRKGQGIAYEQYF.

The V call is TRBV7-2, the J call TRBJ2-3; D uncertain. Germline V gives CDR1 SGHTA, CDR2 FQGNSA. The CDR3 loop spans 15 amino acids. Trimming cost V 4 bases and J 0 bases, with 11 bases left between them. CDR3 sequence reads: CASSYSYTSTDTQYF. The CDR3 bases are TGTGCCAGCAGCTATAGCTATACGAGCACAGATACGCAGTATTTT.

The chain links TRBV20-1 to TRBJ1-2, with a possible D match to TRBD1 (5 bases). The germline V gene encodes CDR1 DFQATT and CDR2 SNEGSKA (reference sequence). CDR3 size: 11 residues. Trimming took off 7 bases at V and 5 bases at J, with 11 bases between the two ends. CDR3 loop: CSGRELYGYTF. The CDR3 DNA reads TGCAGTGGCAGGGAACTTTATGGCTACACCTTC.

The rearrangement links TRBV6-1 to TRBJ2-2; TRBD1 matches 7 bases. With 9 bases clipped from V and 6 bases from J, the junction kept 10 bases outside the gene matches. The CDR3 runs to 14 residues. From germline, CDR1 is MNHNS and CDR2 SASEGT. The CDR3 DNA reads as TGTGCCAGTGGGAGAGGGGGCAAGGCCGGGGAGCTGTTTTTT. This gives the protein CASGRGGKAGELFF.

The V gene is TRBV5-1, the J gene TRBJ2-2; D ambiguous. Trimming took off 5 bases at V and 4 bases at J, with 9 bases between the two ends. The CDR3 is 13 residues long. CDR1 and CDR2 (germline): SGHRS, YFSETQ. CDR3 DNA sequence: TGCGCCAGCAGATGGTCGGCCACCGGGGAGCTGTTTTTT. Its protein product is CASRWSATGELFF.

This clone has more than one count but fewer than ten. The chain is built from TRBV5-1 and TRBJ2-7; tentative D call: TRBD2 (6 bases). Trimming stripped 2 bases from V and 0 bases from J, with 9 bases between. The germline V gene has CDR1 SGHRS and CDR2 YFSETQ. This CDR3 has 14 residues. CDR3 region: CASSFAGSSYEQYF. CDR3 in DNA: TGCGCCAGCAGCTTCGCGGGAAGCTCCTACGAGCAGTACTTC.

The chain joins TRBV6-1 to TRBJ1-1, with a tentative D call TRBD1 (5 bases). The CDR3 sequence is 12 residues long. Germline V gene lookup returns CDR1 MNHNS and CDR2 SASEGT. V gave up 3 bases and J gave up 10 bases, with 12 bases separating them. The CDR3 sequence: CASSEPAGTAFF. The CDR3 region has the DNA TGTGCCAGCAGTGAGCCCGCAGGGACAGCTTTCTTT.

The chain joins TRBV9 to TRBJ2-7, with 15 positions matching TRBD2. With 4 bases clipped from V and 3 bases from J, the junction kept 5 bases outside the gene matches. Germline V gene data show CDR1 as SGDLS and CDR2 as YYNGEE. This CDR3 contains 16 residues. CDR3 sequence: CASSQGLAGGIYEQYF. In nucleotides, the CDR3 is TGTGCCAGCAGCCAGGGACTAGCGGGGGGTATCTACGAGCAGTACTTC.

The chain is built from TRBV18 and TRBJ2-2; 11 bases are a match to TRBD2. CDR3 length: 17 residues. CDR1 is KGHSH, CDR2 LQKENI, per germline. Unmatched junction bases numbered 4, after V lost 4 bases and J lost 0 bases. The CDR3 DNA reads as TGTGCCAGCTCACGGGGACTAGCGGAAGCGAACACCGGGGAGCTGTTTTTT. The encoded protein is CASSRGLAEANTGELFF.

The CDR3 DNA is TGTGCCAGCAGCGAGACCGGGACACCCACCGGGGAGCTGTTTTTT. Translation gives CASSETGTPTGELFF. The rearrangement uses TRBV5-5 and TRBJ2-2; TRBD1 is a possible D gene (6 bases). V lost 4 bases to trimming and J lost 4 bases, with 14 bases between them. Germline V gene sequence: CDR1 SGHKS, CDR2 YYEKEE (reference sequence). This CDR3 contains 15 residues.

Only one count was recorded for this clone. The chain is built from TRBV5-4 and TRBJ1-1; 7 bases are a match to TRBD1. Germline CDR1 and CDR2: SGHNT and YYREEE (reference sequence). CDR3 length equals 16 residues. J lost 0 bases, V lost 4 bases, and 9 bases had no gene match. The CDR3 nucleotides read TGTGCCAGCAGCCCAGGGGGTTCGACAATGAACACTGAAGCTTTCTTT. Its translation: CASSPGGSTMNTEAFF.

Here the CDR3 reads CASSSTRPANTGELFF. The CDR3 DNA sequence: TGTGCCAGCAGCTCGACCCGGCCAGCGAACACCGGGGAGCTGTTTTTT. This chain connects TRBV7-9 to TRBJ2-2, with unresolved D. CDR3 length equals 16 residues. The germline V gene has CDR1 SEHNR and CDR2 FQNEAQ (reference sequence). V lost 4 bases and J 0 bases, leaving 12 bases between the germline ends.

This chain links TRBV19 with TRBJ2-2; the D gene is possibly TRBD2 (6 bases). This CDR3 has 15 amino acids. In germline, CDR1 is LNHDA, CDR2 SQIVND (reference sequence). The V gene lost 3 bases and the J gene lost 0 bases, with 8 bases spanning the gap. CDR3 loop: CASSISSANTGELFF. The CDR3 DNA is TGTGCCAGTAGTATCTCTAGCGCGAACACCGGGGAGCTGTTTTTT. Drawing the rest from reference TRBV19 and TRBJ2-2, the complete variable domain is DGGITQSPKYLFRKEGQNVTLSCEQNLNHDAMYWYRQDPGQGLRLIYYSQIVNDFQKGDIAEGYSVSREKKESFPLTVTSAQKNPTAFYLCASSISSANTGELFFGEGSRLTVL.

This clone was found once. The chain links TRBV7-2 to TRBJ2-3; 14 positions agree with TRBD2. The CDR3 length is 18 residues. The germline CDR1 and CDR2 sequences are SGHTA and FQGNSA. The J segment lost 8 bases and the V segment lost 4 bases, leaving 14 bases of the junction unmatched. The CDR3 spells CASSSTPGTSGGIGTQYF. In nucleotides, the CDR3 is TGTGCCAGCAGCTCCACCCCCGGGACTAGCGGGGGTATCGGTACGCAGTATTTT.

The chain couples TRBV18 to TRBJ2-7; 8 bases agree with TRBD1. Germline V gives CDR1 KGHSH, CDR2 LQKENI. V lost 5 bases to trimming and J lost 1 base; unmatched junction nucleotides: 7. This CDR3 contains 15 residues. The CDR3 region has the DNA TGTGCCAGCTCAGGTGGACAGGGCAGATCCTACGAGCAGTACTTC. This encodes CASSGGQGRSYEQYF. The complete variable domain, with remaining parts taken from reference TRBV18 and TRBJ2-7, reads NAGVMQNPRHLVRRRGQEARLRCSPMKGHSHVYWYRQLPEEGLKFMVYLQKENIIDESGMPKERFSAEFPKEGPSILRIQQVVRGDSAAYFCASSGGQGRSYEQYFGPGTRLTVT.

V is TRBV19 and J is TRBJ2-7; D may match TRBD1 or TRBD2 (5 bases each). Germline lookup yields CDR1 LNHDA and CDR2 SQIVND (reference sequence). The CDR3 is 15 amino acids. The germline V and J ends were trimmed by 5 bases and 0 bases, with 14 bases remaining between them. The CDR3 coding sequence is TGTGCCAGTAGTCGGGGCTTTGGGGGCTCCTACGAGCAGTACTTC. Translation: CASSRGFGGSYEQYF. Drawing the rest from reference TRBV19 and TRBJ2-7, the complete variable domain is DGGITQSPKYLFRKEGQNVTLSCEQNLNHDAMYWYRQDPGQGLRLIYYSQIVNDFQKGDIAEGYSVSREKKESFPLTVTSAQKNPTAFYLCASSRGFGGSYEQYFGPGTRLTVT.

This chain uses TRBV5-4 with TRBJ2-5; a weak D match, TRBD1 (6 bases). CDR3 length: 16 amino acids. In germline, CDR1 is SGHNT, CDR2 YYREEE (reference sequence). V was shortened by 5 bases and J by 0 bases, with 17 bases between the two germline ends. CDR3 sequence (DNA): TGTGCCAGCAGTGCTAGGGGAGCAGGGGACCAAGAGACCCAGTACTTC. As protein: CASSARGAGDQETQYF.

This clone is a singleton in its sample. The V gene is TRBV11-2, the J gene TRBJ1-6; 9 bases match TRBD1. The trim removed 5 bases at V and 9 bases at J, leaving 11 bases unmatched. CDR1 SGHAT and CDR2 FQNNGV come from the germline V gene. The CDR3 sequence is 16 residues long. The CDR3 DNA reads as TGTGCCAGCAGCACCGGGACAGGGACTCGAAGTTCACCCCTCCACTTT. Translation gives CASSTGTGTRSSPLHF.

The chain recombines TRBV5-1 with TRBJ2-7; 8 nucleotides match TRBD1. Germline V gives CDR1 SGHRS, CDR2 YFSETQ. Unmatched junction bases numbered 20, after V lost 4 bases and J lost 8 bases. This CDR3 region has 17 residues. The CDR3 is CASSQAQERDRRPQQYF. CDR3 in DNA: TGCGCCAGCAGCCAGGCCCAAGAACGGGACAGGCGCCCCCAGCAGTACTTC. Using reference TRBV5-1 and TRBJ2-7 for the parts outside the CDR3, the full variable domain is KAGVTQTPRYLIKTRGQQVTLSCSPISGHRSVSWYQQTPGQGLQFLFEYFSETQRNKGNFPGRFSGRQFSNSRSEMNVSTLELGDSALYLCASSQAQERDRRPQQYFGPGTRLTVT.

The gene calls are TRBV14 and TRBJ1-6, with D unresolved. V gave up 3 bases and J gave up 7 bases, with 10 bases separating them. The CDR3 consists of 14 residues. Germline V lookup: CDR1 SGHDN, CDR2 FVKESK. This chain's CDR3 is CASSQGLMNSPLHF. The CDR3 DNA reads TGTGCCAGCAGCCAGGGTCTGATGAATTCACCCCTCCACTTT. The variable domain in full, completed from reference TRBV14 and TRBJ1-6, reads EAGVTQFPSHSVIEKGQTVTLRCDPISGHDNLYWYRRVMGKEIKFLLHFVKESKQDESGMPNNRFLAERTGGTYSTLKVQPAELEDSGVYFCASSQGLMNSPLHFGNGTRLTVT.

The count of this clone is one. The rearrangement joins TRBV5-1 to TRBJ2-2; weak D call: TRBD2 (5 bases). From germline, CDR1 is SGHRS and CDR2 YFSETQ. This CDR3 spans 13 amino acids. Trimming stripped 5 bases from V and 4 bases from J, with 9 bases between. Written as DNA, the CDR3 is TGCGCCAGCAGTGAGGGTCCCACCGGGGAGCTGTTTTTT. The encoded protein is CASSEGPTGELFF.

The chain combines TRBV5-6 with TRBJ2-2, with D hard to call. Germline loops: CDR1 SGHDT, CDR2 YYEEEE. The CDR3 is 14 amino acids. Trimming pared 2 bases from V and 5 bases from J, leaving 10 bases between. DNA for the CDR3: TGTGCCAGCAGCTTAAAAGGGTGGACCGGGGAGCTGTTTTTT. Its translation: CASSLKGWTGELFF.

The chain combines TRBV6-6 with TRBJ1-3; possible D gene TRBD1, 6 bases. This CDR3 region has 15 residues. Trimming left V 6 bases short and J 3 bases short, with 15 bases between. From germline, CDR1 is MNHNY and CDR2 SVGAGI (reference sequence). Here the CDR3 reads CASSPRGPGGNTIYF. CDR3 in DNA: TGTGCCAGCAGCCCCCGGGGGCCTGGTGGAAACACCATATATTTT.

The chain employs TRBV7-6 and TRBJ2-3, with a weak D call TRBD2 (5 bases). Germline assignment: CDR1 SGHVS and CDR2 FNYEAQ. The V end lost 2 bases, the J end lost 4 bases, and 10 bases lay between the germline ends. The CDR3 has 14 residues. This CDR3 is CASSLTYGADTQYF. Written as DNA, the CDR3 is TGTGCCAGCAGCTTAACGTACGGGGCAGATACGCAGTATTTT.

V gene TRBV7-2 combines with J gene TRBJ2-5, with TRBD1 identical over 9 bases. J was trimmed by 2 bases and V by 5 bases; bases with no gene match: 9. Per germline, CDR1 SGHTA and CDR2 FQGNSA. There are 16 residues in the CDR3. The CDR3 loop is CASSPGTGKLQETQYF. The CDR3 DNA follows: TGTGCCAGCAGCCCGGGGACAGGGAAACTGCAAGAGACCCAGTACTTC.